One and the same sample provided the 26 T cell receptor beta chains below, sequenced in a study of cytomegalovirus exposure and HLA in healthy donors (dated by TCRdb to about 2017). The library was produced with the immunoSEQ multiplex PCR assay. In TCRdb, the immuneACCESS table is reduced to in-frame sequences with V and J assigned. These tables do not hold every clone; where another copy was compared, an unresolved V gene accounts for under half, and the others remain unexplained. The sample has about 95,000 clones on record, 85% of them singletons. The ten biggest clones cover roughly 20% of the sample. Source material: PBMCs. The receptors come from a man younger than 35 in good health and CMV-seropositive.

This chain connects TRBV6-1 to TRBJ1-2; weak D call: TRBD1 (5 bases). The V end lost 8 bases, the J end lost 1 base, and 11 bases lay between the germline ends. This CDR3 contains 13 residues. From germline, CDR1 is MNHNS and CDR2 SASEGT. This CDR3 reads CASGAGYNYGYTF. CDR3 nucleotides: TGTGCCAGCGGGGCAGGATATAACTATGGCTACACCTTC.

The rearrangement links TRBV10-3 to TRBJ2-2; D is possibly TRBD1 (7 bases). Germline V lookup: CDR1 ENHRY, CDR2 SYGVKD. V lost 6 bases to trimming and J lost 3 bases, with 11 bases between them. The CDR3 runs 14 residues. CDR3 residues: CAIRRDRDTGELFF. The CDR3 DNA reads as TGTGCCATCAGGCGGGACAGAGACACCGGGGAGCTGTTTTTT.

This clone has just one count. The chain has TRBV18 and TRBJ2-2, with a tentative D call TRBD2 (5 bases). This CDR3 is 16 amino acids long. CDR1 is KGHSH and CDR2 is LQKENI in the germline V gene. Trimming removed 1 base from V and 0 bases from J, with 9 bases in between. The CDR3 is CASSPQEGPNTGELFF. CDR3 sequence (DNA): TGTGCCAGCTCACCACAAGAGGGTCCGAACACCGGGGAGCTGTTTTTT.

V usage is TRBV5-1 and J usage is TRBJ2-3; TRBD1 matches at 11 bases. The germline gives CDR1 SGHRS, CDR2 YFSETQ. V gave up 4 bases and J gave up 2 bases; unmatched junction bases: 6. There are 16 residues in the CDR3. CDR3 sequence (DNA): TGCGCCAGCAGCCCCGGACAGGGGGCTATCACAGATACGCAGTATTTT. Its protein product is CASSPGQGAITDTQYF.

This rearrangement joins TRBV7-3 to TRBJ2-1; 10 nucleotides match TRBD1. There are 16 residues in the CDR3. V dropped 5 bases and J dropped 0; count of bases not matched to a gene: 4. Per germline, CDR1 SGHTA and CDR2 FQGTGA. For the CDR3, the DNA is TGTGCCAGCAGCATGACAGGGGGCGGCTCCTACAATGAGCAGTTCTTC. It encodes CASSMTGGGSYNEQFF.

This clone was observed a handful of times. The chain couples TRBV5-1 to TRBJ2-5, with TRBD1 as a possible D gene (6 bases). The ends were cut back, 0 bases at V and 2 bases at J, with 8 bases in the middle. The germline gives CDR1 SGHRS, CDR2 YFSETQ. The CDR3 extends over 14 amino acids. For the CDR3, the DNA is TGCGCCAGCAGCTTGGTACAGGGTCAAGAGACCCAGTACTTC. This translates into CASSLVQGQETQYF.

The chain has TRBV5-1 and TRBJ1-2; 9 nucleotides match TRBD1. Trimming at V came to 0 bases and at J to 5 bases, leaving 5 bases not matched to a gene. The CDR3 sequence is 15 residues long. CDR1 is SGHRS and CDR2 is YFSETQ in the germline V gene. CDR3 region: CASSLEGQGGYGYTF. The CDR3, as DNA: TGCGCCAGCAGCTTGGAGGGACAGGGTGGTTATGGCTACACCTTC.

The chain is built from TRBV27 and TRBJ2-7, with 8 bases that match TRBD2. In germline, CDR1 is MNHEY, CDR2 SMNVEV (reference sequence). V dropped 6 bases and J dropped 5; count of bases not matched to a gene: 9. CDR3 length: 14 residues. This CDR3 is CASRRAPGLDEQYV. CDR3 nucleotides: TGTGCCAGCAGACGCGCCCCGGGACTAGACGAGCAGTACGTC.

This clone was picked up a small number of times. The chain has TRBV5-6 and TRBJ1-2, with D unresolved. Trimming cost V 0 bases and J 4 bases, with 10 bases left between them. CDR1 is SGHDT, CDR2 YYEEEE, per germline. The CDR3 spans 14 residues. The DNA for the CDR3 is TGTGCCAGCAGCTTGGGTGGAGAGCTCTATGGCTACACCTTC. Translating gives CASSLGGELYGYTF.

The V and J genes are TRBV11-1 and TRBJ2-1; TRBD2 is a possible D gene (7 bases). Germline V gene sequence: CDR1 SGHAT, CDR2 FQDESV (reference sequence). V shed 4 bases and J shed 4 bases, with 17 bases lying between them. The CDR3 loop spans 16 amino acids. CDR3 protein: CASSSLSGRGYNEQFF. As DNA, the CDR3 is TGTGCCAGCAGCTCCTTGAGTGGGAGGGGGTACAATGAGCAGTTCTTC.

The genes are TRBV19 and TRBJ2-3; no clear D gene. Trimming left V 3 bases short and J 2 bases short, with 9 bases between. There are 14 residues in the CDR3. Germline CDR1 reads LNHDA; CDR2 reads SQIVND (reference sequence). The CDR3 here is CASSIYKYTDTQYF. In nucleotides, the CDR3 is TGTGCCAGTAGTATTTACAAATACACAGATACGCAGTATTTT.

This chain links TRBV18 with TRBJ2-6; D perhaps matches TRBD1 (6 bases). Germline V lookup: CDR1 KGHSH, CDR2 LQKENI. V lost 4 bases and J lost 1, with 11 bases in between. CDR3 length: 16 residues. The CDR3 here is CASSLDRPSGANVLTF. The DNA for the CDR3 is TGTGCCAGCTCACTCGACAGGCCGTCTGGGGCCAACGTCCTGACTTTC. Full variable domain (outside the CDR3, taken from reference TRBV18 and TRBJ2-6): NAGVMQNPRHLVRRRGQEARLRCSPMKGHSHVYWYRQLPEEGLKFMVYLQKENIIDESGMPKERFSAEFPKEGPSILRIQQVVRGDSAAYFCASSLDRPSGANVLTFGAGSRLTVL.

V is TRBV6-1 and J is TRBJ1-2; possibly TRBD1 for D (6 bases). V was pared by 1 base and J by 0 bases, with 15 bases between. The CDR3 length is 17 residues. Germline CDR1 reads MNHNS; CDR2 reads SASEGT. This CDR3 reads CASSEDRANGANYGYTF. The CDR3 nucleotides are TGTGCCAGCAGTGAAGACAGGGCAAACGGAGCTAACTATGGCTACACCTTC.

The chain uses TRBV18 and TRBJ2-2, with 7 positions matching TRBD2. Germline-derived CDR1 and CDR2 are KGHSH and LQKENI. Trimming took 3 bases from V and 5 from J; bases not matched to a gene: 6. The CDR3 has 15 amino acids. This CDR3 reads CASSPLAEGTGELFF. The CDR3 bases are TGTGCCAGCTCACCCCTAGCGGAAGGTACCGGGGAGCTGTTTTTT. The full variable domain, in which reference TRBV18 and TRBJ2-2 provide the parts outside the CDR3, is NAGVMQNPRHLVRRRGQEARLRCSPMKGHSHVYWYRQLPEEGLKFMVYLQKENIIDESGMPKERFSAEFPKEGPSILRIQQVVRGDSAAYFCASSPLAEGTGELFFGEGSRLTVL.

CDR3 nucleotides: TGTGCCAGCAGCGCGGGGGGGCCCGGGACTCCATTTGAAAAACTGTTTTTT. Translated, it gives CASSAGGPGTPFEKLFF. The gene calls are TRBV9 and TRBJ1-4, with a tentative D call TRBD1 (6 bases). CDR1 and CDR2 (germline): SGDLS, YYNGEE. The length of the CDR3 is 17 residues. Deletions cut 3 bases from V and 7 bases from J, with 22 bases between. Complete variable domain (other parts from reference TRBV9 and TRBJ1-4): DSGVTQTPKHLITATGQRVTLRCSPRSGDLSVYWYQQSLDQGLQFLIQYYNGEERAKGNILERFSAQQFPDLHSELNLSSLELGDSALYFCASSAGGPGTPFEKLFFGSGTQLSVL.

The gene calls are TRBV27 and TRBJ2-1, with TRBD2 matching 8 bases. The CDR3 covers 14 residues. Germline V gene sequence: CDR1 MNHEY, CDR2 SMNVEV (reference sequence). Trimming removed 6 bases from V and 5 bases from J; junction bases left unmatched: 6. The CDR3 DNA reads as TGTGCCAGCAGATTAGCGGGATGGGACAATGAGCAGTTCTTC. Translating gives CASRLAGWDNEQFF.

This clone was seen only once. The genes are TRBV7-6 and TRBJ2-1, with 10 bases aligning to TRBD2. J gave up 5 bases and V 1 base, and 5 bases lay outside the gene matches. The germline V gene has CDR1 SGHVS and CDR2 FNYEAQ. The CDR3 totals 16 residues. CDR3 DNA: TGTGCCAGCAGCTTAGTAAGACTAGCGGGTAACAATGAGCAGTTCTTC. Translated, it gives CASSLVRLAGNNEQFF. Together with reference TRBV7-6 and TRBJ2-1, the CDR3 gives the full variable domain: GAGVSQSPRYKVTKRGQDVALRCDPISGHVSLYWYRQALGQGPEFLTYFNYEAQQDKSGLPNDRFSAERPEGSISTLTIQRTEQRDSAMYRCASSLVRLAGNNEQFFGPGTRLTVL.

This chain links TRBV28 with TRBJ1-1, with 7 bases matching TRBD1. The CDR3 contains 11 residues. Germline V gene sequence: CDR1 MDHEN, CDR2 SYDVKM. V lost 3 bases, J lost 10 bases, and 2 bases stayed unmatched. This CDR3 is CASSLRGPAFF. The DNA of the CDR3 is TGTGCCAGCAGTTTGAGGGGGCCAGCTTTCTTT.

The rearrangement uses TRBV4-2 and TRBJ2-1; 7 bases line up with TRBD2. The CDR3 totals 17 residues. The germline gives CDR1 LGHNA, CDR2 YNFKEQ. The trim removed 3 bases at V and 0 bases at J, leaving 8 bases unmatched. CDR3 in DNA: TGTGCCAGCAGCCATCCTGAGCGGGAAAGCTCCTACAATGAGCAGTTCTTC. Translating it yields CASSHPERESSYNEQFF.

In this sample, this clone turned up a few times. This chain links TRBV7-2 with TRBJ2-7; D call uncertain. The CDR3 length is 14 residues. Germline assignment: CDR1 SGHTA and CDR2 FQGNSA. The V end was cut by 1 base, the J end by 0 bases, with 7 bases between. The CDR3 reads CASSLGRYSYEQYF. As DNA, the CDR3 is TGTGCCAGCAGCTTAGGGCGGTACTCCTACGAGCAGTACTTC. Full variable domain (outside the CDR3, taken from reference TRBV7-2 and TRBJ2-7): GAGVSQSPSNKVTEKGKDVELRCDPISGHTALYWYRQSLGQGLEFLIYFQGNSAPDKSGLPSDRFSAERTGGSVSTLTIQRTQQEDSAVYLCASSLGRYSYEQYFGPGTRLTVT.

The rearrangement links TRBV18 to TRBJ2-3; TRBD2 agrees at 8 bases. This CDR3 region has 17 residues. Germline V lookup: CDR1 KGHSH, CDR2 LQKENI. V lost 4 bases and J lost 3; bases outside the gene matches: 12. The CDR3: CASSLRLGLGGTDTQYF. The DNA for the CDR3 is TGTGCCAGCTCACTCCGTTTGGGACTAGGGGGTACAGATACGCAGTATTTT.

The rearrangement links TRBV5-4 to TRBJ2-6; 8 bases line up with TRBD1. The CDR3 has 17 amino acids. The germline V gene has CDR1 SGHNT and CDR2 YYREEE (reference sequence). The ends lost 2 bases at V and 0 bases at J; junction bases unmatched: 4. The CDR3 is CASSLGTGTSGANVLTF. CDR3 coding DNA: TGTGCCAGCAGCTTAGGGACAGGAACCTCTGGGGCCAACGTCCTGACTTTC.

The V gene is TRBV27, the J gene TRBJ2-2; a weak D match, TRBD2 (6 bases). This CDR3 comprises 17 residues. The V gene's germline CDR1 is MNHEY and CDR2 SMNVEV (reference sequence). V dropped 5 bases and J dropped 0 bases, with 16 bases sitting between them. The CDR3 loop reads CASSLTLAAPNTGELFF. For the CDR3, the DNA is TGTGCCAGCAGTCTGACTTTAGCGGCCCCGAACACCGGGGAGCTGTTTTTT.

The J gene is TRBJ1-5, the V gene TRBV19; tentative D call: TRBD1 (6 bases). Between the trimmed V and J ends, which lost 3 bases and 0 bases, there was a span of 12 bases. This CDR3 has 16 amino acids. CDR1 LNHDA and CDR2 SQIVND come from the germline V gene (reference sequence). The CDR3 region has the DNA TGTGCCAGTAGTATGGGGGCCCAGATTAGCAATCAGCCCCAGCATTTT. Its protein is CASSMGAQISNQPQHF.

The gene calls are TRBV4-1 and TRBJ1-1; TRBD1 agrees at 7 bases. The CDR3 loop spans 18 amino acids. Per germline, CDR1 MGHRA and CDR2 YSYEKL. The ends lost 1 base at V and 2 bases at J; junction bases unmatched: 13. The CDR3 coding sequence is TGCGCCAGCAGCCAAGCGCCCCCGGGACAGATAATAAACACTGAAGCTTTCTTT. Residues: CASSQAPPGQIINTEAFF.

The J gene is TRBJ2-5, the V gene TRBV11-2; D might be TRBD2 (6 bases). The CDR3 covers 14 residues. V lost 4 bases to trimming and J lost 7 bases, with 16 bases between them. From germline, CDR1 is SGHAT and CDR2 FQNNGV. The CDR3 loop is CASSYTGTPGTQYF. The CDR3, as DNA: TGTGCCAGCAGCTACACCGGGACTCCGGGGACCCAGTACTTC.